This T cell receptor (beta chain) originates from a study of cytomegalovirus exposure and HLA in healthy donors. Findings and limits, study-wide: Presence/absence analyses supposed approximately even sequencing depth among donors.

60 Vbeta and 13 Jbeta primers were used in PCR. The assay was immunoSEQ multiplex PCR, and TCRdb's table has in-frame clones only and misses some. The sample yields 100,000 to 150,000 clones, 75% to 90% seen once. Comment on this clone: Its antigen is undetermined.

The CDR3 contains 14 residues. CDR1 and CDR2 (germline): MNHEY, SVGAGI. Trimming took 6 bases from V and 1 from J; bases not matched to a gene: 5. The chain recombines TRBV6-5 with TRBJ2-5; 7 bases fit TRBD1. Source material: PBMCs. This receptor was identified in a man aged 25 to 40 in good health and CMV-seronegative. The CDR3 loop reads CASRRGQFQETQYF. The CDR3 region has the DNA TGTGCCAGCAGACGGGGACAGTTCCAAGAGACCCAGTACTTC.